This T cell receptor beta chain was observed in a study of beta chain features in type 1 diabetes. Overall study: Healthy donors and patients showed comparable age, gender and cell yields.

Notes on this clone: Its specificity is unknown.

Findings and caveats of the study: Moderate but significant shortening of TCRB CDR3s was recorded in all four CD4+ subsets from Type 1 diabetes patients. VDJ junctions sequenced from type 1 diabetes patients showed fewer insertions and more deletions.

CDR1 is LNHDA, CDR2 SQIVND, per germline (reference sequence). The CDR3 loop spans 15 amino acids. The V end lost 3 bases, the J end lost 4 bases, and 13 bases lay between the germline ends. The study reverse transcribed the entire isolated RNA, so it sequenced expressed TCRB transcripts. TCRdb's table, derived via immunoSEQ multiplex PCR, lists solely in-frame clones and lacks some. The profile shows fewer than 250,000 clones, roughly 14% of them singletons. What was sequenced was naive CD4+ T cells from blood. This sequence originates from a woman aged 40 to 49 in good health. This chain links TRBV19 with TRBJ1-5, with D maybe TRBD1 (5 bases). CDR3 nucleotides: TGTGCCAGTAGTATGAGTGGGGCGCGGAATCAGCCCCAGCATTTT. Protein: CASSMSGARNQPQHF.